The 21 T cell receptor beta chains listed next were all sequenced from one sample in a study. TCRdb independently ran MiXCR on the RT-PCR reads; one entry per CDR3 protein. Of more than 550,000 distinct CDR3 sequences listed, approximately 14% are singletons. The sequenced sample was memory CD4+ T cells from blood. The source is a female donor in good health, serving as a healthy control.

The sample holds many counts of this clonotype. The CDR3 loop reads CASSQESQTLGNTGELFF. The CDR3, as DNA: TGCGCCAGCAGCCAAGAGAGCCAGACTCTAGGGAACACCGGGGAGCTGTTTTTT. The chain joins TRBV4-3 to TRBJ2-2; D not resolved. Trimming stripped 0 bases from V and 1 base from J, with 15 bases between. Germline V gives CDR1 LGHNA, CDR2 YSLEER. The CDR3 is made up of 18 amino acids.

J is TRBJ2-1 and V is TRBV11-2, with 10 bases identical to TRBD2. V lost 5 bases, J lost 4 bases, and 5 bases stayed unmatched. Germline CDR1 SGHAT, CDR2 FQNNGV. The CDR3 spans 15 residues. The CDR3 sequence: CASSTGLAEYNEQFF. CDR3 nucleotide sequence: TGTGCCAGCAGCACCGGACTAGCGGAATACAATGAGCAGTTCTTC.

V gene TRBV20-1 combines with J gene TRBJ1-2; 8 bases align to TRBD1. The CDR3 is made up of 15 amino acids. Germline V lookup: CDR1 DFQATT, CDR2 SNEGSKA (reference sequence). The junction had 11 bases not matched to a gene; V was cut back by 0 bases and J by 8 bases. CDR3 loop: CSARDPIQGAGGYTF. For the CDR3, the DNA is TGCAGTGCTAGAGATCCAATCCAGGGGGCGGGCGGCTACACCTTC.

This clonotype was seen ten or more times. The rearrangement uses TRBV5-5 and TRBJ1-5; D remains unclear. Germline loops: CDR1 SGHKS, CDR2 YYEKEE (reference sequence). V lost 4 bases, J lost 3 bases, and 11 bases lay in between. The CDR3 is 14 residues long. CDR3 nucleotide sequence: TGTGCCAGCAGCCTGGAACTGTTCAATCAGCCCCAGCATTTT. This translates into CASSLELFNQPQHF.

This clonotype has only a few counts. The V call is TRBV28, the J call TRBJ2-3; TRBD2 agrees at 8 bases. Per germline, CDR1 MDHEN and CDR2 SYDVKM. The V gene end was trimmed by 6 bases and the J gene end by 0 bases; junction bases not matched to a gene: 5. There are 15 residues in the CDR3. CDR3 in DNA: TGTGCCAGCAGAGTAGCGGGAACTAGCACAGATACGCAGTATTTT. Its protein product is CASRVAGTSTDTQYF.

This clonotype was detected many times. The chain joins TRBV7-8 to TRBJ1-5, with D unresolved. V shed 2 bases and J shed 4 bases, with 9 bases lying between them. Germline V gene data show CDR1 as SGHVS and CDR2 as FQNEAQ. The CDR3 is 14 amino acids. The CDR3 DNA sequence: TGTGCCAGCAGCTTATCACAGATAAATCAGCCCCAGCATTTT. Its protein product is CASSLSQINQPQHF. Together with reference TRBV7-8 and TRBJ1-5, the CDR3 gives the full variable domain: GAGVSQSPRYKVAKRGQDVALRCDPISGHVSLFWYQQALGQGPEFLTYFQNEAQLDKSGLPSDRFFAERPEGSVSTLKIQRTQQEDSAVYLCASSLSQINQPQHFGDGTRLSIL.

This clonotype was counted a few times. This chain links TRBV12-3 or TRBV12-4 with TRBJ2-7; 12 bases match TRBD1. V lost 6 bases and J lost 5; bases outside the gene matches: 8. This CDR3 is built from 15 residues. CDR3 DNA sequence: TGTGCCAGCAGCCCCGAAGGGACAGGGGGCCACGAGCAGTACTTC. Residues: CASSPEGTGGHEQYF.

The chain recombines TRBV18 with TRBJ1-3, with D possibly matching TRBD1 (6 bases). Germline CDR1 reads KGHSH; CDR2 reads LQKENI. CDR3 size: 14 residues. V was clipped by 3 bases and J by 5 bases, with 11 bases between them. CDR3 region: CASSPDTGRNTIYF. For the CDR3, the DNA is TGTGCCAGCTCACCCGATACAGGGCGAAACACCATATATTTT.

This chain links TRBV9 with TRBJ1-4; D uncertain. Deletions cut 1 base from V and 6 bases from J, with 13 bases between. The CDR3 covers 15 residues. Germline loops: CDR1 SGDLS, CDR2 YYNGEE. The CDR3 protein is CASSVSVGSDEKLFF. The CDR3 nucleotides are TGTGCCAGCAGCGTATCAGTGGGTAGTGATGAAAAACTGTTTTTT.

This clonotype turned up a few times. The CDR3 region is CASSGGLAESTDTQYF. The CDR3 DNA is TGCGCCAGCAGCGGCGGACTAGCGGAGAGCACAGATACGCAGTATTTT. The V call is TRBV5-1, the J call TRBJ2-3; 10 nucleotides line up with TRBD2. Germline CDR1 and CDR2: SGHRS and YFSETQ. Unmatched junction bases numbered 5, after V lost 4 bases and J lost 0 bases. This CDR3 is 16 amino acids long.

This clonotype was seen more than once but under ten times. The chain combines TRBV5-1 with TRBJ1-4, with 8 bases that match TRBD1. The germline V gene has CDR1 SGHRS and CDR2 YFSETQ. This CDR3 has 16 amino acids. V gave up 0 bases and J gave up 7 bases; unmatched junction bases: 8. CDR3 bases: TGCGCCAGCAGCTTGGAGGGAGACAGGGGTTTTGAAAAACTGTTTTTT. This gives the protein CASSLEGDRGFEKLFF.

V is TRBV7-9 and J is TRBJ2-1; 7 nucleotides line up with TRBD1. The ends lost 3 bases at V and 10 bases at J; junction bases unmatched: 3. The CDR3 is 12 residues long. The germline gives CDR1 SEHNR, CDR2 FQNEAQ (reference sequence). CDR3 amino acids: CASSFADREQFF. CDR3 coding DNA: TGTGCCAGCAGCTTCGCGGACAGGGAGCAGTTCTTC.

This clonotype was seen a few times. CDR3 nucleotides: TGTGCCAGCAGTGACTCGACGGGAGCGGGTACGCAGTATTTT. It specifies CASSDSTGAGTQYF. The gene calls are TRBV6-4 and TRBJ2-3; perhaps TRBD2 as D (6 bases). This CDR3 is built from 14 residues. The V and J ends lost 0 bases and 8 bases respectively, with 12 bases between them. The V gene's germline CDR1 is MRHNA and CDR2 SNTAGT.

This clonotype was seen repeatedly, ten times or more. The chain recombines TRBV30 with TRBJ2-7; D may correspond to TRBD1 or TRBD2 (5 bases each). V shed 6 bases and J shed 2 bases, with 11 bases lying between them. The CDR3 sequence is 12 residues long. The germline V gene has CDR1 GTSNPN and CDR2 SVGIG (reference sequence). The CDR3 nucleotides are TGTGCCTGCCTAAAGGGACCCTACGAGCAGTACTTC. As protein: CACLKGPYEQYF. The full variable domain, rest sourced from reference TRBV30 and TRBJ2-7, is SQTIHQWPATLVQPVGSPLSLECTVEGTSNPNLYWYRQAAGRGLQLLFYSVGIGQISSEVPQNLSASRPQDRQFILSSKKLLLSDSGFYLCACLKGPYEQYFGPGTRLTVT.

This clonotype has a handful of counts. The gene calls are TRBV6-2 or TRBV6-3 and TRBJ2-2, with 12 bases fitting TRBD1. The CDR3 has 16 amino acids. Germline loops: CDR1 MNHEY, CDR2 SVGEGT. Trimming removed 6 bases from V and 3 bases from J; junction bases left unmatched: 5. The DNA for the CDR3 is TGTGCCAGCAGAACGGGACAGGGGGCCGACACCGGGGAGCTGTTTTTT. It specifies CASRTGQGADTGELFF.

This clonotype was observed once. This chain connects TRBV18 to TRBJ1-1, with unresolved D. The CDR3 has 14 residues. In germline, CDR1 is KGHSH, CDR2 LQKENI. V was clipped by 3 bases and J by 5 bases, with 13 bases between them. The CDR3 is CASSPGGRETEAFF. The DNA for the CDR3 is TGTGCCAGCTCACCCGGCGGAAGAGAGACTGAAGCTTTCTTT.

V usage is TRBV7-2 and J usage is TRBJ2-5, with D unresolved. There are 15 residues in the CDR3. Trimming shortened V by 3 bases and J by 3 bases, and 14 bases separated the two germline ends. The germline V gene encodes CDR1 SGHTA and CDR2 FQGNSA. In nucleotides, the CDR3 is TGTGCCAGCAGCTTGCGTAGTTCGGTCGAAGAGACCCAGTACTTC. It specifies CASSLRSSVEETQYF.

This clonotype was seen more than once but under ten times. The chain recombines TRBV19 with TRBJ2-2; 8 bases are a match to TRBD1. This CDR3 contains 14 residues. CDR1 and CDR2 (germline): LNHDA, SQIVND (reference sequence). J was trimmed by 8 bases and V by 4 bases; bases with no gene match: 6. The CDR3 DNA follows: TGTGCCAGTAGTACCCGGACAGGGTCAGGGGAGCTGTTTTTT. It codes for CASSTRTGSGELFF.

V gene TRBV5-1 combines with J gene TRBJ2-1; D is tentatively TRBD1 or TRBD2 (5 bases each). Germline-derived CDR1 and CDR2 are SGHRS and YFSETQ. The CDR3 covers 14 residues. The V and J ends lost 0 bases and 8 bases respectively, with 12 bases between them. The CDR3 sequence is CASSLGGGFDEQFF. In nucleotides, the CDR3 is TGCGCCAGCAGCTTGGGTGGGGGTTTCGATGAGCAGTTCTTC. The entire variable domain, with the rest obtained from reference TRBV5-1 and TRBJ2-1, is as follows: KAGVTQTPRYLIKTRGQQVTLSCSPISGHRSVSWYQQTPGQGLQFLFEYFSETQRNKGNFPGRFSGRQFSNSRSEMNVSTLELGDSALYLCASSLGGGFDEQFFGPGTRLTVL.

This clonotype was seen repeatedly, ten times or more. This rearrangement joins TRBV10-3 to TRBJ2-2; 8 nucleotides match TRBD1. This CDR3 is built from 14 residues. The germline gives CDR1 ENHRY, CDR2 SYGVKD. Trimming took 11 bases from V and 5 from J; bases not matched to a gene: 10. Here the CDR3 reads CASRGQGETGELFF. Written as DNA, the CDR3 is TGTGCCTCCCGAGGACAGGGAGAAACCGGGGAGCTGTTTTTT.

In this sample, this clonotype turned up a few times. This chain links TRBV29-1 with TRBJ2-7; D call uncertain. CDR3 length: 12 amino acids. V lost 2 bases, J lost 1 base, and 6 bases lay in between. Germline CDR1 and CDR2: SQVTM and ANQGSEA. CDR3 loop: CSVEFGSYEQYF. CDR3 bases: TGCAGCGTTGAATTTGGGTCCTACGAGCAGTACTTC.